This T cell receptor (beta chain) is drawn from a study of cytomegalovirus exposure and HLA in healthy donors. The study's findings and limits: There were some V segments, including TRBV6-2 and TRBV6-3, excluded as indistinguishable. Diagnosis of cytomegalovirus status made by the classifier reportedly showed high specificity and sensitivity. TCR association rates varied by HLA locus in a later analysis, with DRB1 highest and HLA-C lowest.

The PCR was carried out with 60 Vbeta primers and 13 Jbeta primers. Sequenced by immunoSEQ multiplex PCR; TCRdb stores in-frame clones only, minus some. This table holds 130,000 or so clones, more than 60% found once. Comment on this clone: Its antigen is undetermined.

Per germline, CDR1 SGHTA and CDR2 FQGNSA. There are 15 residues in the CDR3. V lost 5 bases and J lost 4, with 17 bases in between. V usage is TRBV7-2 and J usage is TRBJ2-5, with D hard to call. Sequencing input: PBMCs. This clonotype was sampled from a woman in her late teens or twenties in good health and CMV-seronegative. This CDR3 is CASSRVTSPGETQYF. The CDR3 region has the DNA TGTGCCAGCAGCCGCGTCACGTCCCCAGGAGAGACCCAGTACTTC.